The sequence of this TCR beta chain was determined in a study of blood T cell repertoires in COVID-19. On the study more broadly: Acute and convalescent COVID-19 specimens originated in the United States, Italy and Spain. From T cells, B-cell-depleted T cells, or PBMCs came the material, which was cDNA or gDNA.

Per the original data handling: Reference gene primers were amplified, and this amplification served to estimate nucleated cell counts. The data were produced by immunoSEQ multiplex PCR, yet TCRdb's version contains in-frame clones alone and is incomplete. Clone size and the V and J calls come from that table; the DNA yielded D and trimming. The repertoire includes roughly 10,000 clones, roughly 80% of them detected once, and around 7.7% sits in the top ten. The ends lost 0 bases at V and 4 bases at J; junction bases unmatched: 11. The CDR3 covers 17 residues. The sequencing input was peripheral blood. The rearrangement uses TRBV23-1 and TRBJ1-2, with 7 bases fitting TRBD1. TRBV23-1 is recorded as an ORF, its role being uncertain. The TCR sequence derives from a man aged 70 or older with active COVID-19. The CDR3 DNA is TGCGCCAGCAGTCAATCCGAAAAGGGGGCGTACTGCTATGGCTACACCTTC. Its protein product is CASSQSEKGAYCYGYTF.